This T cell receptor (beta chain) comes out of a study of T cell responses to AZD1222 COVID-19 vaccine. Study-level results: Nearly half of the spike-specific TCRs reportedly recognize variant regions that carry no mutations. The breadth and depth of Spike-specific TCRs increased once two AZD1222 doses had been given. Donors were chiefly white British, with a greater number of females, and clonal diversity was perhaps underestimated.

Trimming stripped 5 bases from V and 6 bases from J, with 14 bases between. Germline loops: CDR1 MNHEY, CDR2 SVGEGT. The CDR3 is made up of 14 amino acids. In regard to this clone: Its antigen is still unknown.

Analyses pooled second doses at about 4 or about 12 weeks. Sequencing was performed with immunoSEQ multiplex PCR; in TCRdb, only in-frame clones are kept and a portion is missing. The repertoire holds about 150,000 clones, with about nine tenths as singletons. The specimen was peripheral blood, collected 28 days after the second AZD1222 dose. The chain has TRBV6-2 or TRBV6-3 and TRBJ1-5; TRBD1 might be the D (6 bases). The receptor was derived from an adult who received the AZD1222 COVID-19 vaccine. The CDR3 DNA is TGTGCCAGCAGTAATGACAGGAGGAGTCAGCCCCAGCATTTT. This encodes CASSNDRRSQPQHF.